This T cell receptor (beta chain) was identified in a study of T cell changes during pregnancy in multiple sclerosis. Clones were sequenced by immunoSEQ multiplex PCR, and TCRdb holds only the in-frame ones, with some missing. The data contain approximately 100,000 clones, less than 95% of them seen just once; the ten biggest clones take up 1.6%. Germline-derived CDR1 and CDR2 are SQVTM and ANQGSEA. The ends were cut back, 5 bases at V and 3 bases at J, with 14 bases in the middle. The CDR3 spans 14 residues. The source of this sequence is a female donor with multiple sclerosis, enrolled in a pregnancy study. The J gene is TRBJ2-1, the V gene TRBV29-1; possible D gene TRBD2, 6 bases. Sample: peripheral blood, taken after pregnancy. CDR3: CSVHRDSGYNEQFF. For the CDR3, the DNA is TGCAGCGTTCACCGGGACTCGGGCTACAATGAGCAGTTCTTC.